This T cell receptor (beta chain) is drawn from a study of cytomegalovirus exposure and HLA in healthy donors. The study ran its PCR with 60 Vbeta and 13 Jbeta primers. In the source study's methods: An analysis that came later counted around 80 million unique TCR beta chains, approximately 10 million shared. Repertoires were generated with immunoSEQ multiplex PCR, while TCRdb's copy carries only in-frame clones and drops some. V, J and clone size were drawn from that table, and D and trimming were deduced from the DNA. The profile shows 90,000 or so clones, 75% to 85% of them singletons. Per the germline V gene, CDR1 is SGHRS and CDR2 is YFSETQ. CDR3 length: 14 amino acids. V lost 0 bases and J 1 base, leaving 8 bases between the germline ends. Study-level points and caveats: The presence/absence work took it that sequencing depth was about the same across donors. The productive fraction for most TCR beta V segments was about 87% or about 30% in an earlier analysis. In the analysis, some V segments, TRBV6-2 and TRBV6-3 included, were excluded as indistinguishable.

About this clone itself: The antigen is not known.

This TCR was sampled from a young man in good health and CMV-seropositive. J is TRBJ2-7 and V is TRBV5-1; maybe TRBD1 (5 bases). The sample comprised PBMCs. CDR3 region: CASSLVTGSYEQYF. The CDR3 DNA is TGCGCCAGCAGCTTGGTCACAGGATCCTACGAGCAGTACTTC.